Shown below are 26 T cell receptor beta chains from a single sample sequenced in a study of beta chain features in type 1 diabetes. Since all of the isolated RNA was reverse transcribed, expressed TCRB transcripts were what got sequenced. Clones were sequenced by immunoSEQ multiplex PCR, and TCRdb holds only the in-frame ones, with some missing. The data hold over 300,000 clones, with approximately 9.7% observed a single time. Study results and caveats: In all four CD4+ subsets, TCRB CDR3 length was significantly, moderately reduced in type 1 diabetes.

Antigen specificity for these receptors is unknown. Input material: central memory CD4+ T cells from blood. The receptors originated from a young man with type 1 diabetes.

J is TRBJ1-1 and V is TRBV19; D ambiguous. The CDR3 extends over 15 amino acids. V was clipped by 1 base and J by 1 base, with 10 bases between them. CDR1 and CDR2 (germline): LNHDA, SQIVND (reference sequence). The CDR3 region has the DNA TGTGCCAGTAGTATAGGAAATCGAGGGAACACTGAAGCTTTCTTT. Its protein is CASSIGNRGNTEAFF. Variable domain in full (rest from reference TRBV19 and TRBJ1-1): DGGITQSPKYLFRKEGQNVTLSCEQNLNHDAMYWYRQDPGQGLRLIYYSQIVNDFQKGDIAEGYSVSREKKESFPLTVTSAQKNPTAFYLCASSIGNRGNTEAFFGQGTRLTVV.

Concerning this clone itself: One end of the junction varies from germline; a read error may be responsible. The V and J genes are TRBV6-4 and TRBJ1-4, with 7 bases aligning to TRBD1. Germline lookup yields CDR1 MRHNA and CDR2 SNTAGT. The CDR3 has 16 residues. The CDR3 is CASSYSGTVGGEKLFF. The CDR3 DNA reads as TGTGCCAGCAGTTACTCCGGGACAGTGGGTGGTGAAAAACTGTTTTTT.

About this clone: Other DNA sequences within the sample encode an identical CDR3. This chain connects TRBV6-6 to TRBJ2-5; D remains unclear. The CDR3 loop spans 11 amino acids. CDR1 and CDR2 from the germline V gene are MNHNY and SVGAGI (reference sequence). Trimming pared 5 bases from V and 5 bases from J, leaving 6 bases between. The chain's CDR3 is CASSPSETQYF. The CDR3 coding sequence is TGTGCCAGCAGTCCATCGGAGACCCAGTACTTC.

This clone came up a few times. The V gene is TRBV6-1, the J gene TRBJ2-5, with D perhaps TRBD1 (5 bases). Germline V gives CDR1 MNHNS, CDR2 SASEGT. The CDR3 covers 13 residues. V lost 7 bases, J lost 1 base, and 10 bases lay in between. The CDR3 is CASNPRGQETQYF. The CDR3 region has the DNA TGTGCCAGCAACCCTAGGGGCCAAGAGACCCAGTACTTC.

This clone has at least ten counts. This sequence joins TRBV7-9 and TRBJ1-6, with D hard to call. From germline, CDR1 is SEHNR and CDR2 FQNEAQ (reference sequence). The CDR3 is 14 amino acids. The ends were cut back, 5 bases at V and 7 bases at J, with 12 bases in the middle. This chain's CDR3 is CASSLTDGNSPLHF. Written as DNA, the CDR3 is TGTGCCAGCAGCCTAACGGACGGAAATTCACCCCTCCACTTT.

This chain uses TRBV18 with TRBJ2-4, with 9 nucleotides matching TRBD1. This CDR3 contains 18 residues. The junction had 14 bases not matched to a gene; V was cut back by 8 bases and J by 0 bases. Germline CDR1 is KGHSH and CDR2 is LQKENI. In nucleotides, the CDR3 is TGTGCCAGCGCTGGACAGGGGTCAGCCCCGCTAGCCAAAAACATTCAGTACTTC. It codes for CASAGQGSAPLAKNIQYF.

This clone turned up a few times. This chain joins TRBV7-2 and TRBJ1-2; D is uncertain. Germline V CDR1 and CDR2: SGHTA, FQGNSA. This CDR3 has 14 amino acids. V dropped 2 bases and J dropped 2 bases, with 9 bases sitting between them. The DNA for the CDR3 is TGTGCCAGCAGCTTACATAACAGCAACTATGGCTACACCTTC. Its protein product is CASSLHNSNYGYTF.

The chain is built from TRBV11-2 and TRBJ1-3; D is unclear. Trimming cost V 5 bases and J 0 bases, with 14 bases left between them. This CDR3 spans 16 amino acids. Germline CDR1 SGHAT, CDR2 FQNNGV. CDR3 loop: CASSLGPAFSGNTIYF. CDR3 DNA: TGTGCCAGCAGCCTCGGACCGGCTTTCTCTGGAAACACCATATATTTT.

The sample holds a few counts of this clone. The rearrangement uses TRBV27 and TRBJ2-2; TRBD1 aligns across 7 bases. V lost 3 bases to trimming and J lost 0 bases; unmatched junction nucleotides: 4. Germline CDR1 and CDR2: MNHEY and SMNVEV (reference sequence). The CDR3 has 16 amino acids. The CDR3 DNA follows: TGTGCCAGCAGTTTGCGACAGGGCTCGAACACCGGGGAGCTGTTTTTT. Residues: CASSLRQGSNTGELFF.

This clone has only a few counts. For the CDR3, the DNA is TGTGCCATCAGGGAGACTAGCGGGTTCACAGATACGCAGTATTTT. This sequence encodes CAIRETSGFTDTQYF. The chain joins TRBV10-3 to TRBJ2-3; TRBD2 matches at 10 bases. This CDR3 has 15 residues. Germline CDR1 ENHRY, CDR2 SYGVKD. Losses at the gene ends were 6 bases for V and 2 bases for J; bases not matched to a gene: 5.

The V gene is TRBV23-1, the J gene TRBJ2-5; the D call may be TRBD1 or TRBD2 (5 bases each). The J call may not be correct, given that the DNA end is closer to TRBJ2-7. TRBV23-1 is identified as an open reading frame with a role that is uncertain. This CDR3 spans 14 amino acids. CDR3 sequence: CASSPGTLSYEQYF. The CDR3 DNA reads as TGCGCCAGCAGTCCCGGGACCCTCTCCTACGAGCAGTACTTC.

This clone showed up just a few times. CDR3 nucleotides: TGTGCCTGGAGTAGGGCACAGGGGTTAAATCAGCCCCAGCATTTT. Translating gives CAWSRAQGLNQPQHF. The chain carries TRBV30 and TRBJ1-5; 7 bases are a match to TRBD1. CDR1 and CDR2 from the germline V gene are GTSNPN and SVGIG (reference sequence). The junction had 8 bases not matched to a gene; V was cut back by 2 bases and J by 4 bases. The CDR3 is made up of 15 amino acids. The complete variable domain, with remaining parts taken from reference TRBV30 and TRBJ1-5, reads SQTIHQWPATLVQPVGSPLSLECTVEGTSNPNLYWYRQAAGRGLQLLFYSVGIGQISSEVPQNLSASRPQDRQFILSSKKLLLSDSGFYLCAWSRAQGLNQPQHFGDGTRLSIL.

The V and J genes are TRBV5-4 and TRBJ1-2; D uncertain. This CDR3 has 16 residues. From germline, CDR1 is SGHNT and CDR2 YYREEE (reference sequence). The V and J ends lost 0 bases and 6 bases respectively, with 18 bases between them. The CDR3 protein is CASSLGDRDKMDGYTF. DNA for the CDR3: TGTGCCAGCAGCTTGGGCGATAGGGATAAAATGGATGGCTACACCTTC.

V gene TRBV19 combines with J gene TRBJ2-1; TRBD1 is a possible D gene (5 bases). Germline CDR1 reads LNHDA; CDR2 reads SQIVND (reference sequence). The V gene lost 3 bases and the J gene lost 0 bases, with 9 bases spanning the gap. CDR3 length: 15 residues. This CDR3 is CASSIDRYSYNEQFF. The CDR3 DNA follows: TGTGCCAGTAGTATCGACAGATACTCCTACAATGAGCAGTTCTTC.

The V call is TRBV7-2, the J call TRBJ2-1; 12 nucleotides match TRBD2. Germline V CDR1 and CDR2: SGHTA, FQGNSA. V was pared by 5 bases and J by 3 bases, with 5 bases of the junction left unmatched. The CDR3 contains 16 residues. The CDR3 spells CASSGTSGGHYNEQFF. Here the CDR3 DNA reads TGTGCCAGCAGCGGAACTAGCGGGGGGCACTACAATGAGCAGTTCTTC.

The V call is TRBV2, the J call TRBJ1-2, with TRBD1 matching over 7 bases. The ends lost 4 bases at V and 2 bases at J; junction bases unmatched: 1. This CDR3 comprises 13 residues. The germline CDR1 and CDR2 sequences are SNHLY and FYNNEI. DNA for the CDR3: TGTGCCAGCAGTGCGACAGGGAACTATGGCTACACCTTC. Translation gives CASSATGNYGYTF. Based on the CDR3 plus reference TRBV2 and TRBJ1-2, the full variable domain is EPEVTQTPSHQVTQMGQEVILRCVPISNHLYFYWYRQILGQKVEFLVSFYNNEISEKSEIFDDQFSVERPDGSNFTLKIRSTKLEDSAMYFCASSATGNYGYTFGSGTRLTVV.

This chain uses TRBV18 with TRBJ1-6; TRBD1 is a possible D gene (6 bases). Germline V lookup: CDR1 KGHSH, CDR2 LQKENI. The ends were cut back, 8 bases at V and 10 bases at J, with 15 bases in the middle. This CDR3 region has 13 residues. This CDR3 reads CASLDRRESPLHF. The CDR3, as DNA: TGTGCCAGCCTTGACAGGCGTGAATCACCCCTCCACTTT.

About this clone: The same CDR3 is also encoded by other DNA sequences in this sample. The rearrangement uses TRBV7-9 and TRBJ2-3; 8 bases agree with TRBD1. V was clipped by 5 bases and J by 6 bases; unmatched bases: 4. Germline V gene data show CDR1 as SEHNR and CDR2 as FQNEAQ (reference sequence). The CDR3 totals 13 residues. The CDR3 sequence is CASSPRGPDTQYF. In DNA, the CDR3 is TGTGCCAGCAGCCCCAGGGGGCCCGATACGCAGTATTTT.

The chain is built from TRBV7-9 and TRBJ1-6, with no clear D. Trimming took 6 bases from V and 4 from J, leaving 10 bases between them. From germline, CDR1 is SEHNR and CDR2 FQNEAQ (reference sequence). This CDR3 region has 14 residues. CDR3 protein: CASRKDGYNSPLHF. As DNA, the CDR3 is TGTGCCAGCAGGAAGGACGGATATAATTCACCCCTCCACTTT.

About this clone itself: The sample contains more than one DNA sequence encoding this CDR3. The chain carries TRBV19 and TRBJ2-2, with a tentative D call TRBD1 (5 bases). The CDR3 has 12 amino acids. With 10 bases removed from V and 5 bases from J, the gap between germline ends came to 11 bases. The V gene's germline CDR1 is LNHDA and CDR2 SQIVND (reference sequence). The CDR3 DNA reads as TGTGCCACCCTTAGGGGAACCGGGGAGCTGTTTTTT. It specifies CATLRGTGELFF.

This clone has at least ten counts. The J gene is TRBJ1-2, the V gene TRBV18; the match to TRBD1 covers 8 bases. The CDR3 loop spans 14 amino acids. The junction had 3 bases not matched to a gene; V was cut back by 3 bases and J by 3 bases. Germline-derived CDR1 and CDR2 are KGHSH and LQKENI. The CDR3 reads CASSPQTGDYGYTF. For the CDR3, the DNA is TGTGCCAGCTCACCCCAGACAGGGGACTATGGCTACACCTTC.

This chain uses TRBV29-1 with TRBJ1-1; D remains ambiguous. Trimming pared 3 bases from V and 2 bases from J, leaving 7 bases between. The CDR3 is 12 residues long. CDR1 and CDR2 (germline): SQVTM, ANQGSEA. The CDR3 coding sequence is TGCAGCGTTGACTCTGGTAACACTGAAGCTTTCTTT. It codes for CSVDSGNTEAFF. Full variable domain (outside the CDR3, taken from reference TRBV29-1 and TRBJ1-1): SAVISQKPSRDICQRGTSLTIQCQVDSQVTMMFWYRQQPGQSLTLIATANQGSEATYESGFVIDKFPISRPNLTFSTLTVSNMSPEDSSIYLCSVDSGNTEAFFGQGTRLTVV.

A few counts support this clone. The chain links TRBV2 to TRBJ2-6, with a tentative D call TRBD1 (6 bases). Trimming shortened V by 7 bases and J by 2 bases, and 12 bases separated the two germline ends. The germline V gene has CDR1 SNHLY and CDR2 FYNNEI. The CDR3 has 15 residues. CDR3 sequence: CASMQGSAGANVLTF. The DNA for the CDR3 is TGTGCCAGCATGCAGGGGTCTGCTGGGGCCAACGTCCTGACTTTC.

This clone was seen a handful of times. J is TRBJ1-2 and V is TRBV6-6; a weak D match, TRBD1 (5 bases). The CDR3 loop spans 15 amino acids. Per the germline V gene, CDR1 is MNHNY and CDR2 is SVGAGI (reference sequence). V lost 4 bases, J lost 2 bases, and 14 bases lay in between. The CDR3: CASSSQGAGNYGYTF. CDR3 bases: TGTGCCAGCAGTTCCCAGGGAGCAGGAAACTATGGCTACACCTTC.

V gene TRBV2 combines with J gene TRBJ2-5; D is possibly TRBD1 (6 bases). This CDR3 is 15 amino acids long. The germline V and J ends were trimmed by 1 base and 4 bases, with 13 bases remaining between them. CDR1 and CDR2 from the germline V gene are SNHLY and FYNNEI. The CDR3 protein is CASSEEGVGGETQYF. The CDR3 DNA is TGTGCCAGCAGTGAAGAGGGGGTCGGCGGAGAGACCCAGTACTTC.

There are a few counts of this clone. The J gene is TRBJ2-1, the V gene TRBV7-2; weak D call: TRBD1 (5 bases). Germline V gene data show CDR1 as SGHTA and CDR2 as FQGNSA. V was shortened by 3 bases and J by 5 bases, with 5 bases between the two germline ends. CDR3 length: 12 residues. CDR3 nucleotide sequence: TGTGCCAGCAGCTTGGACAACAATGAGCAGTTCTTC. Its protein is CASSLDNNEQFF.